This T cell receptor (beta chain) was found in a study of identical twins. General study results and limits: Reduced insertions were recorded for abundant cord blood beta clonotypes, with no such pattern in memory repertoires. It was possible that invariant MAIT and iNKT cells partly confounded the zero-insertion analyses.

Using its own MiXCR run on the 5' RACE reads, TCRdb lists one record per CDR3 protein. The sample has 200,000 to 250,000 distinct CDR3 sequences, approximately 7% seen once. V shed 0 bases and J shed 7 bases, with 10 bases lying between them. Germline-derived CDR1 and CDR2 are SGHRS and YFSETQ. The CDR3 sequence is 14 residues long. This clonotype was found a few times. What it binds is unknown. These data were also filed under a second study, of yellow fever vaccine responses in identical twins. As that study records: Twins' vaccine T cell responses were reported to seem partly convergent and partly personalized.

The chain carries TRBV5-1 and TRBJ1-4; D is undetermined. Sequences were obtained from memory (CD45RO+) T cells sorted from blood. This receptor was obtained from a young woman in good health. The CDR3 nucleotides read TGCGCCAGCAGCTTGGATTGGACGAGTGAAAAACTGTTTTTT. It encodes CASSLDWTSEKLFF.